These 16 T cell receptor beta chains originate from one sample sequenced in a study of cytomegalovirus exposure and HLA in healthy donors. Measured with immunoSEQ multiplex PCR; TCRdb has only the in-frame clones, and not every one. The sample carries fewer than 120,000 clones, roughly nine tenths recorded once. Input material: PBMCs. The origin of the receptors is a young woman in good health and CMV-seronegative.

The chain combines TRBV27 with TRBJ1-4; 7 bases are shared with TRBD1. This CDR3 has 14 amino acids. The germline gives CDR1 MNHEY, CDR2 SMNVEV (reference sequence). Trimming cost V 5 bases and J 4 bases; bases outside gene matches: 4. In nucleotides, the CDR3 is TGTGCCAGCAGTCCCGCAGGGGGTAATGAAAAACTGTTTTTT. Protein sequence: CASSPAGGNEKLFF.

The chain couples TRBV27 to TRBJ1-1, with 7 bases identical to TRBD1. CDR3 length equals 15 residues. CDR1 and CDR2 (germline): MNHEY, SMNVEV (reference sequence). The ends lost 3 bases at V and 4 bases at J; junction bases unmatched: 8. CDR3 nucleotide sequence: TGTGCCAGCAGTTTTACTTCAGGGGGTGGCACTGAAGCTTTCTTT. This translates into CASSFTSGGGTEAFF.

The CDR3 DNA follows: TGTGCCAGCAGCCTCCTGGGACAGGGCCACGGGGAGCTGTTTTTT. Its translation: CASSLLGQGHGELFF. The chain joins TRBV6-5 to TRBJ2-2; TRBD1 matches 9 bases. V shed 6 bases and J 7 bases; nucleotides not matched to a gene: 9. The CDR3 length is 15 residues. Germline V gives CDR1 MNHEY, CDR2 SVGAGI.

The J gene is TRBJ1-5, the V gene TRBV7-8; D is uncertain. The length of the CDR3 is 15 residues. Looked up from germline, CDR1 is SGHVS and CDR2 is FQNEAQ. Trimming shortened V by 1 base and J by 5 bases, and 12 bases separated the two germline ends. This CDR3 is CASSLGSHGDQPQHF. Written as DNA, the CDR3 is TGTGCCAGCAGCTTAGGCTCCCACGGGGATCAGCCCCAGCATTTT.

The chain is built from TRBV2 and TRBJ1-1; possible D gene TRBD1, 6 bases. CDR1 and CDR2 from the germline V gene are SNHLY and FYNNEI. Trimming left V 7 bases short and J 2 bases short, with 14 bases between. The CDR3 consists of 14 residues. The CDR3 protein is CASIRDTSNTEAFF. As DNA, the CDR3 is TGTGCCAGCATAAGGGACACAAGCAACACTGAAGCTTTCTTT.

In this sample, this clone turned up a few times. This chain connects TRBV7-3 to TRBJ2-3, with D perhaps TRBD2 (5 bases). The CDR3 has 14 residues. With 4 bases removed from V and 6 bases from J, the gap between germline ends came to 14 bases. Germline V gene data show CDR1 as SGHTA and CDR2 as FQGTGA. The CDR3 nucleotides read TGTGCCAGCAGCTCGCGGGCCCTGGGGGATACGCAGTATTTT. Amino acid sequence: CASSSRALGDTQYF.

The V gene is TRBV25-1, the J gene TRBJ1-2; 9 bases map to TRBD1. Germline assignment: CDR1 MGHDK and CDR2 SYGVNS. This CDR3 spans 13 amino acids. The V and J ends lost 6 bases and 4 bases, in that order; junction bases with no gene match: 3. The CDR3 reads CASSPGQGYGYTF. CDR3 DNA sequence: TGTGCCAGCAGCCCGGGACAGGGCTATGGCTACACCTTC.

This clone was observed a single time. CDR3 sequence: CASSATGAWANEKLFF. CDR3 DNA sequence: TGTGCCAGCAGTGCCACAGGGGCTTGGGCTAATGAAAAACTGTTTTTT. This chain uses TRBV6-1 with TRBJ1-4; 7 bases match TRBD1. From germline, CDR1 is MNHNS and CDR2 SASEGT. V lost 4 bases and J lost 3; bases outside the gene matches: 8. The CDR3 consists of 16 residues.

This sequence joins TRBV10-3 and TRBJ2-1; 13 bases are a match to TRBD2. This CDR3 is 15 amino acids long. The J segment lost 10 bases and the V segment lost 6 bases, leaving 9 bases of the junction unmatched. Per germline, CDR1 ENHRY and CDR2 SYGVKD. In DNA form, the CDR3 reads TGTGCCATCAGAGGACCCGGGACTAGCGGGAAAGAGCAGTTCTTC. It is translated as CAIRGPGTSGKEQFF.

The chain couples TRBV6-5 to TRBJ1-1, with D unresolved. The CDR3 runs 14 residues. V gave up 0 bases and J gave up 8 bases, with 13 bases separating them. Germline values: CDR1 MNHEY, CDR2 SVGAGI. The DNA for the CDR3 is TGTGCCAGCAGTTACTCGTATGAGGGATCGGAAGCTTTCTTT. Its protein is CASSYSYEGSEAFF.

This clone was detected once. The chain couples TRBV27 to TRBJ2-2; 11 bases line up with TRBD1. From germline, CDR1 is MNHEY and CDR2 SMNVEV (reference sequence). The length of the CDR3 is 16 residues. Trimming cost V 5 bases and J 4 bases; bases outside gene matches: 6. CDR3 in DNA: TGTGCCAGCAGTCGTCCCGGGACAGGGGGCACCGGGGAGCTGTTTTTT. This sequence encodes CASSRPGTGGTGELFF.

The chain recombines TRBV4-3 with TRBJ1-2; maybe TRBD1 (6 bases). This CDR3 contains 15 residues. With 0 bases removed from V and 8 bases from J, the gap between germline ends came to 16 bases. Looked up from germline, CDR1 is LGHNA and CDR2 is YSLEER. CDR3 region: CASSQEGGEMGGYTF. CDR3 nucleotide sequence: TGCGCCAGCAGCCAAGAAGGGGGAGAGATGGGAGGCTACACCTTC.

The CDR3 reads CASSTDSFAKTQYF. The CDR3 DNA is TGTGCCAGCAGTACCGACAGTTTCGCGAAGACCCAGTACTTC. This rearrangement joins TRBV27 to TRBJ2-5; D is perhaps TRBD1 (5 bases). The CDR3 contains 14 residues. With 5 bases removed from V and 6 bases from J, the gap between germline ends came to 16 bases. Germline assignment: CDR1 MNHEY and CDR2 SMNVEV (reference sequence).

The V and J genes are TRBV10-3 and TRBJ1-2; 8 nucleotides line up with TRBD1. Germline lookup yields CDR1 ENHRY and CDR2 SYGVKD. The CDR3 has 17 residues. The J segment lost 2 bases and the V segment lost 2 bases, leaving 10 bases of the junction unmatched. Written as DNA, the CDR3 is TGTGCCATCAGTGAGCCGGGGACAGGTCCTCGGAACTATGGCTACACCTTC. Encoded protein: CAISEPGTGPRNYGYTF.

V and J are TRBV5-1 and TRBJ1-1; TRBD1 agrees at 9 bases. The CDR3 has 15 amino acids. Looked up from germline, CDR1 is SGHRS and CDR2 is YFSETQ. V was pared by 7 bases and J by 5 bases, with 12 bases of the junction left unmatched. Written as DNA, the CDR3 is TGCGCCAGCGCCACCTCACAGGGGGCGAGAACTGAAGCTTTCTTT. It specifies CASATSQGARTEAFF.

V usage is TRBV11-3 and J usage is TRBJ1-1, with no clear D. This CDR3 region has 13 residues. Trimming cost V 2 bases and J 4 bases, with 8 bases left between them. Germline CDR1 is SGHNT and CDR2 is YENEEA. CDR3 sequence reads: CASSLRGSTEAFF. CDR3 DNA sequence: TGTGCCAGCAGCTTACGAGGGTCCACTGAAGCTTTCTTT.